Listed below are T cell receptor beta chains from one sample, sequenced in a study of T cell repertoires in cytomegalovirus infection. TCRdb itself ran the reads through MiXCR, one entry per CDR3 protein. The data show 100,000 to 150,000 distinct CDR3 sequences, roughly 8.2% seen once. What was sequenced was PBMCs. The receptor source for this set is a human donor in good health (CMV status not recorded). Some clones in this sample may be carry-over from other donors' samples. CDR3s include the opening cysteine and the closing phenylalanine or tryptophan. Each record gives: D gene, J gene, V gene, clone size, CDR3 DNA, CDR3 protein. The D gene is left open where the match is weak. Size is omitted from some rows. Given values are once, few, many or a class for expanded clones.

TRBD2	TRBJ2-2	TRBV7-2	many	TGTGCCAGCAGCTTTACTTCCCATCGGGGGGGCGGGGAGCTGTTTTTT	CASSFTSHRGGGELFF
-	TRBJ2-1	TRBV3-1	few	TGTGCCAGCAGCCAACGTGAAGGTGAGCAGTTCTTC	CASSQREGEQFF
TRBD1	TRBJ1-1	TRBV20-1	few	TGCAGTGCTACCTCGACAGGGATGACTGAAGCTTTCTTT	CSATSTGMTEAFF
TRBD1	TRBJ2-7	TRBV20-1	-	TGCGGTGCACCGGGACAGGGATCCTACGAGCAGTACTTC	CGAPGQGSYEQYF
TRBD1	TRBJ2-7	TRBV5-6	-	TGTGCCAGCAGTAAAATTTCGGGGACAGGCCTTAGTGAGCAGTACTTC	CASSKISGTGLSEQYF
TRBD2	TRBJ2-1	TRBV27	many	TGTGCCAGCAGCTTAGCGGGGGGGCCCTACAATGAGCAGTTCTTC	CASSLAGGPYNEQFF
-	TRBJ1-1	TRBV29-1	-	TGCAGCTCTAGGAACGGACAGCCGAACACTGAAGCTTTCTTT	CSSRNGQPNTEAFF
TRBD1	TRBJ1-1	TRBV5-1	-	TGCGCCAGCAGCACGGGACAGTGGGCTGAAGCTTTCTTT	CASSTGQWAEAFF
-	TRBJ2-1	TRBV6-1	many	TGTGCCAGCAACCGTAGGGGGGGGACCTACAATGAGCAGTTCTTC	CASNRRGGTYNEQFF
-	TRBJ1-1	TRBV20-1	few	TGCAGTGCTGGGAATTTAATGAACACTGAAGCTTTCTTT	CSAGNLMNTEAFF
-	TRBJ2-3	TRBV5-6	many	TGTGCCAGCAGCTCCCCGGACAGCACAGATACGCAGTATTTT	CASSSPDSTDTQYF
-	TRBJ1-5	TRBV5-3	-	TGTGCCAGCAGCTTGGAGTGGGAGGGCAATCAGCCCCAGCATTTT	CASSLEWEGNQPQHF
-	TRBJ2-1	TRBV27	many	TGTGCCAGCAGTCACGGCATTTATCGTGAGCAGTTCTTC	CASSHGIYREQFF
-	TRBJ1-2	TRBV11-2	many	TGTGCCAGCAGCCCGACTGGGGGGCTGGGGTATGGCTACACCTTC	CASSPTGGLGYGYTF
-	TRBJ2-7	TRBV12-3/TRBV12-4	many	TGTGCCAGCAGTTTTTTAATCAACGAGCAGTACTTC	CASSFLINEQYF
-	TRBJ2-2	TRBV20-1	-	TGCAGTGCTAGAGATCCCCTAGGGCCGGGCGGGGAGCTGTTTTTT	CSARDPLGPGGELFF
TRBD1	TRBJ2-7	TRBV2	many	TGTGCCAGCAGTGATTACAGGGGCTACGAGCAGTACTTC	CASSDYRGYEQYF
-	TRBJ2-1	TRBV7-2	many	TGTGCCAGCAGCTTAATACAGGGTTACAATGAGCAGTTCTTC	CASSLIQGYNEQFF
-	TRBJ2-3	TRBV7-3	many	TGTGCCAGCAGCTTAATACCGGGGAGCACAGATACGCAGTATTTT	CASSLIPGSTDTQYF
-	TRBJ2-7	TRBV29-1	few	TGCAGCGTTGAAGGGGGTCAGGGACTTCGGGACGAGCAGTACTTC	CSVEGGQGLRDEQYF
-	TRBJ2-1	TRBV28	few	TGTGCCAGCAGATCCGGGACATTGGGACGGAATCAGCAGTTCTTC	CASRSGTLGRNQQFF
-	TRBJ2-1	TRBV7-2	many	TGTGCCAGCAGGTCGCGGGGTGTCCACAATGAGCAGTTCTTC	CASRSRGVHNEQFF
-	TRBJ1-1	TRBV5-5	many	TGTGCCAGCAGCTTGGAAGGGGCCCCCGGAGCTTTCTTT	CASSLEGAPGAFF
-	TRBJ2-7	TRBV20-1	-	TGCAGTGCTAGAAGCCTAGCGACCTACGAGCAGTACTTC	CSARSLATYEQYF
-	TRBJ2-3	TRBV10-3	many	TGTGCCATCAGTGCCCTCGAGGGACTGGTGGGCACAGATACGCAGTATTTT	CAISALEGLVGTDTQYF
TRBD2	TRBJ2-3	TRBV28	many	TGTGCCAGCAGTACGTTGGATAGCGGGGGAGATACGCAGTATTTT	CASSTLDSGGDTQYF
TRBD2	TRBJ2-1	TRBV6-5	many	TGTGCCAGCAAGCTAGCGGGGGACTACAATGAGCAGTTCTTC	CASKLAGDYNEQFF
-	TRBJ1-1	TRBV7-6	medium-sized	TGTGCCAGCAGCTTAGAGGTCGAGAACACTGAAGCTTTCTTT	CASSLEVENTEAFF
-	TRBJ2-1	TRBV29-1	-	TGCAGCGTCGTGCGGGGTCGGAGGGACAATGAGCAGTTCTTC	CSVVRGRRDNEQFF